These T cell receptor beta chains were read from a single sample in a study of cytomegalovirus exposure and HLA in healthy donors. The repertoire was sequenced with immunoSEQ multiplex PCR; TCRdb's copy has only in-frame clones and lacks some. The sample lists about 130,000 clones; more than 70% were seen once. The sample comprised PBMCs. All receptors come from a woman younger than 45 in good health and CMV-seropositive. The conserved cysteine and the conserved F or W are not part of the CDR3 here.

v_call cdr3_aa
TRBV5-1 ASSSTGGAYNEQF
TRBV10-2 ASSEGGGRTEAF
TRBV9 ASSASGTLNSPLH
TRBV7-3 ASSLEGNTEAF
TRBV2 ASMTGAVGELF
TRBV6-6 ASSSYSEETQY
TRBV7-9 AATGESGNTIY
TRBV28 ASSLTSSGTTDTQY
TRBV27 ASSSQGILYGYT
TRBV6-1 ASHSALAYGYT
TRBV7-2 ASSFTGDGYT
TRBV19 ASSISGTASNQPQH
TRBV27 ASSLNRAEKLF
TRBV7-9 ASKEAASGNTIY
TRBV12-1 ASSLNRAEDEKLF
TRBV28 ASGGGGAGEKLF
TRBV6-5 ASSFARGQPQH
TRBV2 ASRTTSYEQY
TRBV6-5 ASSRTGYDYGYT
TRBV5-1 ASSLGLGGSSYEQY
TRBV7-9 ASSFEHEKLF
TRBV5-1 ASSSGLAGDNEQF
TRBV18 ASSPGQGGNEKLF
TRBV18 ASSPRTVDEQY
TRBV4-2 ASSQVDRTEAF
TRBV27 ASNRWGVRGSNQPQH
TRBV10-1 ASSESLPAGEGADTQY
TRBV5-1 ASSPGGPGGVAEAF
TRBV19 ASTGQYNQPQH
TRBV5-6 ASSWDYPSYNEQF
TRBV2 ASKGASGRDYNEQF
TRBV5-8 ASSLGRGREKLF
TRBV5-1 ASSRTGEDQPQH
TRBV5-8 ASSLQGVGNTIY
TRBV4-1 ASSQVVLNTGELF
TRBV30 AWQTGGSSYNEQF
TRBV11-2 ASSFAPGTGVNTEAF
TRBV5-1 ASSPGLADNEQF
TRBV11-2 ASSPGGLSTDTQY
TRBV15 ATSDGREQY